These T cell receptor beta chains were read from a single sample in a study of blood T cell repertoires in COVID-19. The repertoire was sequenced with immunoSEQ multiplex PCR; TCRdb's copy has only in-frame clones and lacks some. The repertoire holds some 490,000 clones, about 88% seen once, with around 7.9% in the top ten. Sequenced: PBMCs or T cells enriched from blood (not recorded which). The source is a woman aged 60-70 years who had recovered from COVID-19. CDR3s include the opening cysteine and the closing phenylalanine or tryptophan. A D gene is named only where the DNA matches it firmly. Clone size, where shown, is once, few, many, or a class for clones that have expanded.

DNA | CDR3 | J | size | D | V
TGCAGTGCTAGTCTTGGCCTAGACTATGGCTACACCTTC | CSASLGLDYGYTF | TRBJ1-2 | . | . | TRBV20-1
TGTGCCAGCAAGAGTAGCGGGGGCCCAGGGACCCAGTACTTC | CASKSSGGPGTQYF | TRBJ2-5 | . | TRBD2 | TRBV3-1/TRBV3-2
TGTGCCAGCAGTTTGACTCTGGGCGGGGTTGTCGGGGAGCTGTTTTTT | CASSLTLGGVVGELFF | TRBJ2-2 | . | . | TRBV28
TGTGCCAGCAGTCCACGAGGAAGTGCTAGCGGGGGAAACAATGAGCAGTTCTTC | CASSPRGSASGGNNEQFF | TRBJ2-1 | . | TRBD2 | TRBV3-1/TRBV3-2
TGTGCCAGCAGTTACATAAGGGGGAATTCACCCCTCCACTTT | CASSYIRGNSPLHF | TRBJ1-6 | once | . | TRBV6-5
TGTGCCAGTAGTCCGAACTATGGCTACACCTTC | CASSPNYGYTF | TRBJ1-2 | . | . | TRBV19
TGCAGCGTTTATACATCCCTGGTTGCAGATACGCAGTATTTT | CSVYTSLVADTQYF | TRBJ2-3 | . | . | TRBV29-1
TGTGCCAGCGGAGGGACAGTTCTCTACAATGAGCAGTTCTTC | CASGGTVLYNEQFF | TRBJ2-1 | . | . | TRBV14
TGCAGCGCCGGGGGACAGGGGGATCAGCCCCAGCATTTT | CSAGGQGDQPQHF | TRBJ1-5 | few | TRBD1 | TRBV29-1
TGTGCCAGCAGTCTTCTAGCGGGGGGGCCATTTGTCACAGATACGCAGTATTTT | CASSLLAGGPFVTDTQYF | TRBJ2-3 | . | TRBD2 | TRBV6-6
TGTGCCAGCAGCCAAGTCTTCGGGGGAAATTCACCCCTCCACTTT | CASSQVFGGNSPLHF | TRBJ1-6 | . | . | TRBV14
TGTGCCAGCTGCTCCAGAGGGTATAATTCACCCCTCCACTTT | CASCSRGYNSPLHF | TRBJ1-6 | . | . | TRBV3-1/TRBV3-2
TGTGCCAGCAGCTTAGTCGCGGCCTTTGACAATGAGCAGTTCTTC | CASSLVAAFDNEQFF | TRBJ2-1 | . | . | TRBV7-2
TGTGCCACCTTACAGGGGTATGGCTACACCTTC | CATLQGYGYTF | TRBJ1-2 | once | TRBD1 | TRBV3-1/TRBV3-2
TGTGCCTGGAGTGGGCCCGGCGGTACGCAGTATTTT | CAWSGPGGTQYF | TRBJ2-3 | . | . | TRBV30
TGTGCCAGCAGTCCCTACCTGGACAGGCCGAACACTGAAGCTTTCTTT | CASSPYLDRPNTEAFF | TRBJ1-1 | . | TRBD1 | TRBV27
TGTGCCAGCAGCCACAAGGGGCTCAGCTCCGCCCGAGGATACGAGCAGTACTTC | CASSHKGLSSARGYEQYF | TRBJ2-7 | . | . | TRBV14